This TCR beta chain came from a study of blood T cell repertoires in COVID-19. The length of the CDR3 is 15 residues. Germline V gene lookup returns CDR1 SGDLS and CDR2 YYNGEE. Trimming removed 4 bases at V and 2 bases at J, with 16 bases between. Per the study methods: Amplification with reference gene primers provided the estimates of nucleated cell counts. Repertoires were generated with immunoSEQ multiplex PCR, while TCRdb's copy carries only in-frame clones and drops some. V and J calls and clone size come straight from that table; D and trimming were deduced from the DNA. The sample holds around 99,000 clones, around 88% seen once.

The specimen sequenced was peripheral blood. The gene calls are TRBV9 and TRBJ2-7; tentative D call: TRBD2 (6 bases). The sequence derives from a man over 45 with active or convalescent COVID-19. CDR3 DNA sequence: TGTGCCAGCAGCTTAAGGAGCGGGCCGCCCTACGAGCAGTACTTC. This translates into CASSLRSGPPYEQYF.